This TCR beta chain was observed in a study of early T cells in non-severe SARS-CoV-2 infection. Attachment of unique molecular identifiers was made to individual cDNA molecules. One entry per CDR3 protein, called by TCRdb with MiXCR from the 5' RACE reads. The repertoire consists of around 62,000 distinct CDR3 sequences, with about an eighth occurring once and the leading ten covering under 4%. Worth noting for this clonotype: What it binds is not known.

Overall study findings and caveats: Missing private and CD4 specificities, VDJdb matching favored anti-spike CD8 responses.

This clonotype was obtained from an adult who was a healthcare worker with PCR-confirmed SARS-CoV-2 infection or an uninfected control (not recorded which). The sample comprised whole blood.

CDR3 nucleotide sequence: TGCAGCGTCGGACAGGGCCGAGAGACCCAGTACTTC. Its translation: CSVGQGRETQYF. The chain couples TRBV29-1 to TRBJ2-5; 8 bases fit TRBD1. Germline CDR1 SQVTM, CDR2 ANQGSEA. V dropped 6 bases and J dropped 4; count of bases not matched to a gene: 4. The CDR3 covers 12 residues.